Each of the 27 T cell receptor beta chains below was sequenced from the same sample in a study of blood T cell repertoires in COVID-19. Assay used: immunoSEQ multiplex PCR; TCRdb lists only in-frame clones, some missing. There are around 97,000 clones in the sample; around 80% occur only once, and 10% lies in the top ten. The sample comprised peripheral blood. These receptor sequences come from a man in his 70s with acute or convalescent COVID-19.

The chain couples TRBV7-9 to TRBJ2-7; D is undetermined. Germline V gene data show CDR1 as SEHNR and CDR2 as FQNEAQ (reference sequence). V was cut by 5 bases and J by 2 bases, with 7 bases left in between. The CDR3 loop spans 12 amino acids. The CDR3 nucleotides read TGTGCCAGCAGCCTGCAGGCCTACGAGCAGTACTTC. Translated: CASSLQAYEQYF.

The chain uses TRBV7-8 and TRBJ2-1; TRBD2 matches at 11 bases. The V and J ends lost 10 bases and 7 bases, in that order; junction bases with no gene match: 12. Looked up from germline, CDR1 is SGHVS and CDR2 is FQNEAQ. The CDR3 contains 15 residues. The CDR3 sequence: CAIRTGTSGINEQFF. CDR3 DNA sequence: TGTGCCATCCGGACCGGGACTAGCGGCATTAATGAGCAGTTCTTC. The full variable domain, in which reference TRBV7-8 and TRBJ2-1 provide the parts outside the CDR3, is GAGVSQSPRYKVAKRGQDVALRCDPISGHVSLFWYQQALGQGPEFLTYFQNEAQLDKSGLPSDRFFAERPEGSVSTLKIQRTQQEDSAVYLCAIRTGTSGINEQFFGPGTRLTVL.

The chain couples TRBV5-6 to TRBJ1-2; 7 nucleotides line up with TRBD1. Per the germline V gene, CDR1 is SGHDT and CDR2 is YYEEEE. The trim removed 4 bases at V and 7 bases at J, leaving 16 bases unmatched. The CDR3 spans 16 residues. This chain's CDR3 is CASSKGQVNEVGGYTF. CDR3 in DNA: TGTGCCAGCAGCAAAGGACAGGTGAATGAGGTCGGTGGCTACACCTTC. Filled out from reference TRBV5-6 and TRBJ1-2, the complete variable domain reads DAGVTQSPTHLIKTRGQQVTLRCSPKSGHDTVSWYQQALGQGPQFIFQYYEEEERQRGNFPDRFSGHQFPNYSSELNVNALLLGDSALYLCASSKGQVNEVGGYTFGSGTRLTVV.

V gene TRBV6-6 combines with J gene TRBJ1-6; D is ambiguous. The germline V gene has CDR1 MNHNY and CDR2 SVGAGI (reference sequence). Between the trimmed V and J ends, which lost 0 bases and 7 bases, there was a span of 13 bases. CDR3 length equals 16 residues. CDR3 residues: CASSYSSGERNSPLHF. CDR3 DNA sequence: TGTGCCAGCAGTTACTCGAGTGGGGAGCGGAATTCACCCCTCCACTTT.

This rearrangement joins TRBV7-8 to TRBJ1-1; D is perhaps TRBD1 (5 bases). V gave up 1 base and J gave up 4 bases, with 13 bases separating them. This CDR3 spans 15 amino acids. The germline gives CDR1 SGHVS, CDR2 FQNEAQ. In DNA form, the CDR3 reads TGTGCCAGCAGCTTAGGGGCCGGGGGGGTCACTGAAGCTTTCTTT. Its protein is CASSLGAGGVTEAFF.

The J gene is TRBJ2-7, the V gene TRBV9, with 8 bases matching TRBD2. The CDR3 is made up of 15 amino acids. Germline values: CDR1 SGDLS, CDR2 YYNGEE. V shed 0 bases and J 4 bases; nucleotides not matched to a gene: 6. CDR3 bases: TGTGCCAGCAGCGTAGAAACGGGAGGGGTGTACGAGCAGTACTTC. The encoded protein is CASSVETGGVYEQYF.

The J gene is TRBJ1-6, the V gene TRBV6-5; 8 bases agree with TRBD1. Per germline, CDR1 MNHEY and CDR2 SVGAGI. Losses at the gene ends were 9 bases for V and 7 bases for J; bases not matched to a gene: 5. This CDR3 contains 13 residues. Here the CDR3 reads CASGQGRNSPLHF. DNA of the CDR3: TGTGCCAGTGGACAGGGACGAAATTCACCCCTCCACTTT.

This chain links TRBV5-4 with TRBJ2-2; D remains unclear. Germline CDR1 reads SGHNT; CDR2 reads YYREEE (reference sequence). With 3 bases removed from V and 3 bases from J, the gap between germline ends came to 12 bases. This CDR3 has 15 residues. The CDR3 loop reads CASSSRVSYTGELFF. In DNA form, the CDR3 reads TGTGCCAGCAGCTCCCGAGTATCCTACACCGGGGAGCTGTTTTTT.

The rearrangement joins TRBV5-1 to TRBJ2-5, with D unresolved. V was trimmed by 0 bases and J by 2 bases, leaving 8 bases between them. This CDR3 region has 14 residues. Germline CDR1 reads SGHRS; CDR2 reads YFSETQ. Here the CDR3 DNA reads TGCGCCAGCAGCTTGGGAGACTCACAAGAGACCCAGTACTTC. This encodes CASSLGDSQETQYF.

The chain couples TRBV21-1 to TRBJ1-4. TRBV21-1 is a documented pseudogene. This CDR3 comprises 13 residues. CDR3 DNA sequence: TGTGCCAGCAGCAAAGGGTTGCGGGAAAAACTGTTTTTT. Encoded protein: CASSKGLREKLFF.

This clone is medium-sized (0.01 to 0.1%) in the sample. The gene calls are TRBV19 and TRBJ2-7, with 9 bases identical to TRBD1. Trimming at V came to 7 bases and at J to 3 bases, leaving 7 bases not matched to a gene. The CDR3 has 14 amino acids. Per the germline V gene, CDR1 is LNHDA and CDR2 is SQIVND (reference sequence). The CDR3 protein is CASTPTGGIYEQYF. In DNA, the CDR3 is TGTGCCAGTACGCCGACAGGGGGGATCTACGAGCAGTACTTC.

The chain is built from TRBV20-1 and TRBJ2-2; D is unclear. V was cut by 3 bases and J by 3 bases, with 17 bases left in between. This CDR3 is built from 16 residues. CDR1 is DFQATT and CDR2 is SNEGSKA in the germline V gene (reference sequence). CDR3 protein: CSASTGFRSDTGELFF. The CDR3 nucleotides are TGCAGTGCTAGTACCGGGTTTAGGAGCGACACCGGGGAGCTGTTTTTT.

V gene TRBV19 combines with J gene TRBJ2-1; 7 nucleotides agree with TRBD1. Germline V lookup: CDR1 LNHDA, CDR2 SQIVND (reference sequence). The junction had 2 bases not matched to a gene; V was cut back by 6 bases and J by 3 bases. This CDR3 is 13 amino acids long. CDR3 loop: CASRGQYYNEQFF. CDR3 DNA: TGTGCCAGTAGGGGACAGTACTACAATGAGCAGTTCTTC.

CDR3 nucleotide sequence: TGCGCCAGCAGCGTCTCAGGGGGCGCAAGCTATGGCTACACCTTC. Translation: CASSVSGGASYGYTF. The chain links TRBV5-1 to TRBJ1-2; 8 nucleotides line up with TRBD1. The CDR3 loop spans 15 amino acids. J gave up 4 bases and V 4 bases, and 9 bases lay outside the gene matches. Germline CDR1 and CDR2: SGHRS and YFSETQ.

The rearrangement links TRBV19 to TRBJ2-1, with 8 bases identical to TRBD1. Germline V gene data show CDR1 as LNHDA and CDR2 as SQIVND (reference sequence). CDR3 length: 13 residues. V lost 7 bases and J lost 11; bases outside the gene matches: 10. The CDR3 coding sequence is TGTGCCAGTATTGGACAGGGTGGGGGGAAGCAGTTCTTC. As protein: CASIGQGGGKQFF.

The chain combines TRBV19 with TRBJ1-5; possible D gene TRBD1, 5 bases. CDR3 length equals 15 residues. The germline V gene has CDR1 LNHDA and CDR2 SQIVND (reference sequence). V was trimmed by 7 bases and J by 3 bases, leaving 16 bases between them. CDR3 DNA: TGTGCCAGTATTAATCAGGGTCTCCTCAATCAGCCCCAGCATTTT. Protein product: CASINQGLLNQPQHF. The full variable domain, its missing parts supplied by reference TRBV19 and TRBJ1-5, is DGGITQSPKYLFRKEGQNVTLSCEQNLNHDAMYWYRQDPGQGLRLIYYSQIVNDFQKGDIAEGYSVSREKKESFPLTVTSAQKNPTAFYLCASINQGLLNQPQHFGDGTRLSIL.

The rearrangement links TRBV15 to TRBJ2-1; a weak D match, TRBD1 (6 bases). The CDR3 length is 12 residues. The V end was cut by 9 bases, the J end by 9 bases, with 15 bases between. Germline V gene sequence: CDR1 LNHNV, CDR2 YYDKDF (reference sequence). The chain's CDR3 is CATNLGGSEQFF. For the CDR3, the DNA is TGTGCCACGAACCTAGGGGGTTCTGAGCAGTTCTTC.

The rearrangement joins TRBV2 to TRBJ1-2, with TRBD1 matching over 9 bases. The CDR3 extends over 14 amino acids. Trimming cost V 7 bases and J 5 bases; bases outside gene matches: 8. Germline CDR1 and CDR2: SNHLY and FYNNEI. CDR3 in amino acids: CASTAIGTGYGYTF. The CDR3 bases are TGTGCCAGCACCGCGATCGGGACAGGGTATGGCTACACCTTC.

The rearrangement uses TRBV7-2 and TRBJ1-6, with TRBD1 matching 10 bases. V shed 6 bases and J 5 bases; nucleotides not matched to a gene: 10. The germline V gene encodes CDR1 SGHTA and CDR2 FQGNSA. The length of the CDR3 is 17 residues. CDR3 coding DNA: TGTGCCAGCAGGAGAGACAGGGGGCAGTCCCATAATTCACCCCTCCACTTT. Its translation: CASRRDRGQSHNSPLHF.

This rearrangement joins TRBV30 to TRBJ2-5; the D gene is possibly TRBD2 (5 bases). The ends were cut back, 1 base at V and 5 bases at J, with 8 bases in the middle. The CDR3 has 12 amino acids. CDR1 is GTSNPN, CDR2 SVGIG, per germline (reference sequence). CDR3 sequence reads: CAWSAGGETQYF. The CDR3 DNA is TGTGCCTGGAGTGCTGGCGGGGAGACCCAGTACTTC.

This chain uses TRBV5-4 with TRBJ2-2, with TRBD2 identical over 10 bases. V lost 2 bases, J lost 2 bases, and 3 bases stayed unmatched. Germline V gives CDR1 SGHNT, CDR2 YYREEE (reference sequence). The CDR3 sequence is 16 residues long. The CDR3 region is CASSLLAGINTGELFF. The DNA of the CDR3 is TGTGCCAGCAGCTTACTAGCGGGGATTAACACCGGGGAGCTGTTTTTT.

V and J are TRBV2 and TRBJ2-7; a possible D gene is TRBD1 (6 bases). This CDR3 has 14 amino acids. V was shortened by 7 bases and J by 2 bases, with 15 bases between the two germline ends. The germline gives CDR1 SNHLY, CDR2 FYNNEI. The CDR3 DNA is TGTGCCAGCATTACGACGGACAGAACCTACGAGCAGTACTTC. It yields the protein CASITTDRTYEQYF.

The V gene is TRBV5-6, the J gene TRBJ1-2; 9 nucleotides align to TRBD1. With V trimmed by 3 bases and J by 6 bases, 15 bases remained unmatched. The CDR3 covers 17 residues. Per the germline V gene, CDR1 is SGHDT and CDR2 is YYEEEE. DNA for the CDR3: TGTGCCAGCAGCTCTTTCCCACCCAGGGACAGGGTTCATGGCTACACCTTC. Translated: CASSSFPPRDRVHGYTF.

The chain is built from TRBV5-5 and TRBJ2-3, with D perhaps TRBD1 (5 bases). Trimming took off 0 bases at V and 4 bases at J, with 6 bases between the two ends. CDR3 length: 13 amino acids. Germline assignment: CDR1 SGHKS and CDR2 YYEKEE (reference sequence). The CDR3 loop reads CASSLEGADTQYF. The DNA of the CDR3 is TGTGCCAGCAGCTTGGAAGGGGCAGATACGCAGTATTTT. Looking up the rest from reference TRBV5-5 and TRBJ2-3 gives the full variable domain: DAGVTQSPTHLIKTRGQQVTLRCSPISGHKSVSWYQQVLGQGPQFIFQYYEKEERGRGNFPDRFSARQFPNYSSELNVNALLLGDSALYLCASSLEGADTQYFGPGTRLTVL.

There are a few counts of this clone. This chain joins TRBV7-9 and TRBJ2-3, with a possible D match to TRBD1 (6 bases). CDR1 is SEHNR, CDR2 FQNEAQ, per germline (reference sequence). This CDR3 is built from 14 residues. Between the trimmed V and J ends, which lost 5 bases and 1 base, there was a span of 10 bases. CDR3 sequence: CASSLRQGTDTQYF. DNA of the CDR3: TGTGCCAGCAGCCTTCGACAGGGCACAGATACGCAGTATTTT.

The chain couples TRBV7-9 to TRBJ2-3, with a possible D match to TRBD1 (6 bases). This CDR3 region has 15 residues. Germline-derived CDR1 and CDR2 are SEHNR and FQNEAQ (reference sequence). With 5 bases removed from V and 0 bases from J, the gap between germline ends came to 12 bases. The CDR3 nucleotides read TGTGCCAGCAGCCAGAGGGACACTAGCACAGATACGCAGTATTTT. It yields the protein CASSQRDTSTDTQYF.

CDR3 DNA sequence: TGCGCCAGCAGCACGGGACTAGCCAGGGTGGAGGGGGATACGCAGTATTTT. It yields the protein CASSTGLARVEGDTQYF. The chain has TRBV5-1 and TRBJ2-3; 9 bases agree with TRBD2. Per germline, CDR1 SGHRS and CDR2 YFSETQ. CDR3 length: 17 amino acids. V gave up 4 bases and J gave up 6 bases; unmatched junction bases: 15.